This T cell receptor (beta chain) was recovered during a study of cytotoxic CD8 clonotypes in ibrutinib-treated CLL. The V segment lost 4 bases and the J segment 7 bases; nucleotides outside the gene matches: 6. The CDR3 runs 15 residues. Per germline, CDR1 MNHNS and CDR2 SASEGT. Profiled with immunoSEQ multiplex PCR; TCRdb holds only in-frame clones, not every one. The sample records 120,000 to 150,000 clones, 85% to 95% being singletons. Source: PBMCs, taken after 12 months of ibrutinib treatment. This TCR derives from a human donor with chronic lymphocytic leukemia. The chain is built from TRBV6-1 and TRBJ2-1; the match to TRBD2 covers 11 bases. The CDR3 loop is CASSVTSGNKNEQFF. CDR3 bases: TGTGCCAGCAGTGTGACTAGCGGGAACAAGAATGAGCAGTTCTTC.